The rows below give T cell receptor beta chains drawn from one sample of a study of blood T cell repertoires in COVID-19. Only in-frame clones appear in the TCRdb table, and some are missing; sequencing was by immunoSEQ multiplex PCR. The data contain 150,000 to 200,000 clones, about 85% of them seen just once; the ten biggest clones take up about 6.3%. The sample consisted of PBMCs or T cells enriched from blood (not recorded which). These receptors were obtained from a man aged 40-49 years who had recovered from COVID-19. CDR3s include the opening cysteine and the closing phenylalanine or tryptophan. The D gene is left open where the match is weak. Clone size is given for some rows only: seen once, a few or many times, or a class if the clone is expanded.

>NA|TRBJ1-2|TRBD1|14|TRBV2
CASRVATGGGGYTF
TGTGCCAGCAGGGTCGCGACAGGGGGTGGTGGCTACACCTTC
>few|TRBJ1-3|TRBD1|15|TRBV5-1
CASTKEGAAGNTIYF
TGCGCCAGCACGAAAGAGGGGGCAGCGGGAAACACCATATATTTT
>NA|TRBJ1-5|NA|15|TRBV6-1
CASSELGRVGQPQHF
TGTGCCAGCAGTGAACTAGGGAGGGTGGGTCAGCCCCAGCATTTT
>few|TRBJ1-2|TRBD1|13|TRBV19
CASSPTGGAGYTF
TGTGCCAGTAGCCCGACAGGGGGCGCGGGCTACACCTTC
>NA|TRBJ2-2|NA|14|TRBV25-1
CASGPPRDTGELFF
TGTGCCAGTGGCCCACCTCGGGACACCGGGGAGCTGTTTTTT
>NA|TRBJ2-1|TRBD2|19|TRBV3-1/TRBV3-2
CASSLRTSGGNLGYNEQFF
TGTGCCAGCAGCCTCCGTACTAGCGGGGGGAACCTGGGATACAATGAGCAGTTCTTC
>NA|TRBJ1-4|NA|18|TRBV4-1
CASSHPPEGGALNEKLFF
TGCGCCAGCAGCCATCCGCCCGAGGGAGGGGCCCTTAATGAAAAACTGTTTTTT
>NA|TRBJ1-5|NA|16|TRBV18
CASSPLWQRLNQPQHF
TGTGCCAGCTCACCACTTTGGCAGCGACTCAATCAGCCCCAGCATTTT
>few|TRBJ1-5|NA|15|TRBV5-1
CASSLEGRENQPQHF
TGCGCCAGCAGCTTGGAGGGCAGGGAAAATCAGCCCCAGCATTTT
>once|TRBJ1-6|NA|13|TRBV11-2
CASSQLRGPPLHF
TGTGCCAGCAGCCAACTCAGGGGTCCCCCCCTCCACTTT
>NA|TRBJ2-1|TRBD1|13|TRBV19
CASGTDSYNEQFF
TGTGCCAGCGGGACAGATTCCTACAATGAGCAGTTCTTC